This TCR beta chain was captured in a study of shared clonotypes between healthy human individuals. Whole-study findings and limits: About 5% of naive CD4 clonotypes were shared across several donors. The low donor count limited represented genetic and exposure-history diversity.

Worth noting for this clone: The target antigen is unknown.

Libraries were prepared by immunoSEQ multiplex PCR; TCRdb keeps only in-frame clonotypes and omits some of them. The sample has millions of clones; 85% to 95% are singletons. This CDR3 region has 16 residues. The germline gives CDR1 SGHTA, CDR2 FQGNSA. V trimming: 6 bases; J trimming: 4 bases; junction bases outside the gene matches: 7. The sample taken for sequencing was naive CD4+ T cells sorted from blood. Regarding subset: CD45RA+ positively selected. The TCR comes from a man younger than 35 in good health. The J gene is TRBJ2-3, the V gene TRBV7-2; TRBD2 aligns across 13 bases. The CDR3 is CASRKAGTSGADTQYF. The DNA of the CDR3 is TGTGCCAGCAGAAAAGCCGGGACTAGCGGGGCAGATACGCAGTATTTT.